This passage covers 27 T cell receptor beta chains from one sample sequenced in a study of beta chain features in type 1 diabetes. Isolated RNA was reverse transcribed in full, so expressed TCRB transcripts were sequenced. TCRdb's copy holds only in-frame clones and misses some; the assay was immunoSEQ multiplex PCR. The table lists roughly 230,000 clones, 9.6% of them singletons. The sample was naive CD4+ T cells from blood. Receptors originate from a woman aged 18 to 35 in good health.

This rearrangement joins TRBV5-1 to TRBJ2-2; perhaps TRBD2 as D (6 bases). Germline CDR1 reads SGHRS; CDR2 reads YFSETQ. V lost 0 bases and J lost 6, with 9 bases in between. CDR3 size: 14 residues. As DNA, the CDR3 is TGCGCCAGCAGCTTGGCGCGGGGCGCCGGGGAGCTGTTTTTT. Protein sequence: CASSLARGAGELFF.

The V gene is TRBV5-1, the J gene TRBJ2-1; perhaps TRBD1 as D (6 bases). Trimming took 0 bases from V and 0 from J, leaving 7 bases between them. Germline assignment: CDR1 SGHRS and CDR2 YFSETQ. CDR3 length equals 15 residues. CDR3 in DNA: TGCGCCAGCAGCTTGGAACAGGGCTCCTACAATGAGCAGTTCTTC. Protein sequence: CASSLEQGSYNEQFF.

This clone has only a few counts. J is TRBJ1-2 and V is TRBV9; 8 nucleotides line up with TRBD1. The CDR3 length is 18 residues. Per the germline V gene, CDR1 is SGDLS and CDR2 is YYNGEE. Trimming cost V 3 bases and J 0 bases; bases outside gene matches: 13. The CDR3 nucleotides read TGTGCCAGCAGCGCCTCCCGCACAGGGGGATTCGCTAACTATGGCTACACCTTC. Protein: CASSASRTGGFANYGYTF.

The rearrangement uses TRBV30 and TRBJ2-7; a possible D gene is TRBD1 (6 bases). The CDR3 length is 13 residues. Germline V CDR1 and CDR2: GTSNPN, SVGIG (reference sequence). V was trimmed by 3 bases and J by 3 bases, leaving 12 bases between them. The CDR3 protein is CAWSPGVNYEQYF. For the CDR3, the DNA is TGTGCCTGGAGCCCAGGGGTAAACTACGAGCAGTACTTC.

V and J are TRBV4-1 and TRBJ1-6, with 7 bases that match TRBD1. Trimming cost V 2 bases and J 9 bases; bases outside gene matches: 4. CDR1 and CDR2 from the germline V gene are MGHRA and YSYEKL. The CDR3 sequence is 14 residues long. The CDR3 bases are TGCGCCAGCAGCCAAACGCAGGGGGTTTCACCCCTCCACTTT. Protein: CASSQTQGVSPLHF.

This clone has only a few counts. The rearrangement uses TRBV14 and TRBJ2-5, with 16 bases aligning to TRBD2. The germline gives CDR1 SGHDN, CDR2 FVKESK. The ends lost 3 bases at V and 4 bases at J; junction bases unmatched: 14. The CDR3 covers 20 residues. CDR3 protein: CASSQDYAGTSGRAGETQYF. In DNA, the CDR3 is TGTGCCAGCAGCCAGGACTACGCTGGGACTAGCGGGAGGGCCGGAGAGACCCAGTACTTC.

This clone came up a few times. This chain uses TRBV4-1 with TRBJ2-5; 7 bases match TRBD1. The germline gives CDR1 MGHRA, CDR2 YSYEKL. V trimming: 4 bases; J trimming: 3 bases; junction bases outside the gene matches: 5. The CDR3 sequence is 14 residues long. The CDR3 nucleotides are TGCGCCAGCAGCCTAGAACAGGGGAAAGAGACCCAGTACTTC. Protein: CASSLEQGKETQYF.

The CDR3 DNA is TGTGCCAGCAGCTTGGCTGGGGGCATCAGTCAGCCCCAGCATTTT. Translation gives CASSLAGGISQPQHF. The chain joins TRBV5-6 to TRBJ1-5; D is possibly TRBD1 (6 bases). The CDR3 is 15 amino acids. Germline V gene sequence: CDR1 SGHDT, CDR2 YYEEEE. Trimming shortened V by 0 bases and J by 6 bases, and 13 bases separated the two germline ends.

The V gene is TRBV19, the J gene TRBJ1-1, with 7 bases identical to TRBD1. The V gene end was trimmed by 5 bases and the J gene end by 4 bases; junction bases not matched to a gene: 7. Per the germline V gene, CDR1 is LNHDA and CDR2 is SQIVND (reference sequence). CDR3 size: 14 residues. The CDR3: CASSAGTAITEAFF. Here the CDR3 DNA reads TGTGCCAGTAGTGCCGGGACAGCAATCACTGAAGCTTTCTTT. Based on the CDR3 plus reference TRBV19 and TRBJ1-1, the full variable domain is DGGITQSPKYLFRKEGQNVTLSCEQNLNHDAMYWYRQDPGQGLRLIYYSQIVNDFQKGDIAEGYSVSREKKESFPLTVTSAQKNPTAFYLCASSAGTAITEAFFGQGTRLTVV.

The chain employs TRBV18 and TRBJ2-2; weak D call: TRBD1 (5 bases). Germline V lookup: CDR1 KGHSH, CDR2 LQKENI. The CDR3 has 14 amino acids. The V and J ends lost 1 base and 4 bases respectively, with 7 bases between them. Here the CDR3 reads CASSPRQGTGELFF. DNA of the CDR3: TGTGCCAGCTCACCACGTCAGGGCACCGGGGAGCTGTTTTTT.

In this sample, this clone turned up a few times. This chain uses TRBV7-9 with TRBJ2-1; D gene uncertain. Deletions cut 2 bases from V and 9 bases from J, with 14 bases between. The CDR3 is made up of 14 amino acids. Germline CDR1 reads SEHNR; CDR2 reads FQNEAQ (reference sequence). CDR3: CASSLMVPGTEQFF. The CDR3, as DNA: TGTGCCAGCAGCTTAATGGTCCCTGGCACTGAGCAGTTCTTC.

The V gene is TRBV18, the J gene TRBJ2-5; 8 nucleotides match TRBD1. Germline V gene sequence: CDR1 KGHSH, CDR2 LQKENI. J gave up 5 bases and V 3 bases, and 5 bases lay outside the gene matches. The CDR3 spans 14 residues. CDR3 nucleotide sequence: TGTGCCAGCTCACCGTCGGACAGGGTTGAGACCCAGTACTTC. Protein product: CASSPSDRVETQYF.

This clone was recorded a few times. In DNA form, the CDR3 reads TGTGCGGGGACAGGGGGCTTTGGGGCCAACGTCCTGACTTTC. Encoded protein: CAGTGGFGANVLTF. This sequence joins TRBV19 and TRBJ2-6, with 12 bases matching TRBD1. This CDR3 contains 14 residues. CDR1 is LNHDA, CDR2 SQIVND, per germline (reference sequence).

V usage is TRBV5-1 and J usage is TRBJ2-5; 8 nucleotides line up with TRBD2. V lost 0 bases to trimming and J lost 13 bases; unmatched junction nucleotides: 8. The CDR3 is 13 amino acids. Germline V CDR1 and CDR2: SGHRS, YFSETQ. CDR3 DNA sequence: TGCGCCAGCAGCTTGGACGGGGGGGATACGCCGTACTTC. Translation: CASSLDGGDTPYF.

The chain has TRBV7-9 and TRBJ2-4; TRBD1 matches at 7 bases. The V gene's germline CDR1 is SEHNR and CDR2 FQNEAQ (reference sequence). V shed 5 bases and J 8 bases; nucleotides not matched to a gene: 9. CDR3 length equals 14 residues. CDR3 loop: CASSSHRGRDIQYF. In DNA, the CDR3 is TGTGCCAGCAGCAGCCACAGGGGTAGGGACATTCAGTACTTC.

A few counts support this clone. The chain has TRBV5-1 and TRBJ1-2, with 8 bases lining up with TRBD1. The germline gives CDR1 SGHRS, CDR2 YFSETQ. With V trimmed by 5 bases and J by 6 bases, 6 bases remained unmatched. The CDR3 spans 13 residues. The CDR3 DNA follows: TGCGCCAGCAGGTCGAGACAGGGGAATGGCTACACCTTC. Protein: CASRSRQGNGYTF.

In its sample, this clone was seen a few times. The V call is TRBV20-1, the J call TRBJ1-2; possible D gene TRBD1, 6 bases. The CDR3 runs 11 residues. Per germline, CDR1 DFQATT and CDR2 SNEGSKA (reference sequence). Trimming shortened V by 7 bases and J by 8 bases, and 14 bases separated the two germline ends. The CDR3 region has the DNA TGCAGTGTACGGGGGGCAGGAGGCTACACCTTC. It is translated as CSVRGAGGYTF.

The sample holds a few counts of this clone. V and J are TRBV4-1 and TRBJ1-1, with 8 bases that match TRBD1. Losses at the gene ends were 4 bases for V and 4 bases for J; bases not matched to a gene: 2. The CDR3 covers 13 residues. Germline CDR1 reads MGHRA; CDR2 reads YSYEKL. The CDR3 DNA is TGCGCCAGCAGCCCGACAGGGGCCACTGAAGCTTTCTTT. This gives the protein CASSPTGATEAFF.

The genes are TRBV6-1 and TRBJ2-2; tentatively, D is TRBD1 (6 bases). Per germline, CDR1 MNHNS and CDR2 SASEGT. V lost 0 bases to trimming and J lost 4 bases, with 9 bases between them. This CDR3 is built from 15 residues. CDR3 residues: CASSEARGSTGELFF. The CDR3 coding sequence is TGTGCCAGCAGTGAAGCAAGGGGGTCCACCGGGGAGCTGTTTTTT.

This clone was seen only a few times. The chain links TRBV5-1 to TRBJ2-1; 9 bases line up with TRBD2. The CDR3 length is 16 residues. The V and J ends lost 4 bases and 6 bases, in that order; junction bases with no gene match: 11. CDR1 is SGHRS and CDR2 is YFSETQ in the germline V gene. The CDR3 is CASSGERLAVRNEQFF. The CDR3 DNA is TGCGCCAGCAGCGGCGAAAGACTAGCGGTTCGCAATGAGCAGTTCTTC.

The chain uses TRBV5-4 and TRBJ1-1; D may be TRBD1 (6 bases). The CDR3 runs 13 residues. In germline, CDR1 is SGHNT, CDR2 YYREEE (reference sequence). V shed 2 bases and J shed 3 bases, with 8 bases lying between them. The CDR3 reads CASSLGQHTEAFF. The CDR3 region has the DNA TGTGCCAGCAGCTTAGGACAGCACACTGAAGCTTTCTTT.

V is TRBV4-1 and J is TRBJ1-5, with TRBD1 identical over 7 bases. CDR1 and CDR2 (germline): MGHRA, YSYEKL. V was clipped by 0 bases and J by 6 bases; unmatched bases: 8. This CDR3 region has 16 residues. CDR3 amino acids: CASSQEGQGVRQPQHF. For the CDR3, the DNA is TGCGCCAGCAGCCAAGAGGGGCAGGGGGTTCGTCAGCCCCAGCATTTT.

This clone turned up a few times. The V gene is TRBV5-8, the J gene TRBJ2-1; unclear D gene. Deletions cut 1 base from V and 2 bases from J, with 10 bases between. The CDR3 sequence is 15 residues long. Per germline, CDR1 SGHTS and CDR2 YDEGEE. CDR3 coding DNA: TGTGCCAGCAGCTTGTACATAGCAGCCTACAATGAGCAGTTCTTC. Translated, it gives CASSLYIAAYNEQFF.

This clone appeared many times. The chain has TRBV7-2 and TRBJ2-1, with 8 bases lining up with TRBD2. CDR1 SGHTA and CDR2 FQGNSA come from the germline V gene. The junction had 3 bases not matched to a gene; V was cut back by 6 bases and J by 2 bases. The CDR3 has 14 amino acids. The CDR3 region has the DNA TGTGCCAGCAGACCGGGGGGGACCTACAATGAGCAGTTCTTC. Its translation is CASRPGGTYNEQFF.

The chain links TRBV19 to TRBJ1-2; 7 bases fit TRBD1. J lost 4 bases, V lost 11 bases, and 10 bases had no gene match. The CDR3 has 13 amino acids. Germline lookup yields CDR1 LNHDA and CDR2 SQIVND (reference sequence). This CDR3 is CASARGQRYGYTF. In DNA, the CDR3 is TGTGCCTCAGCGAGGGGGCAGCGCTATGGCTACACCTTC.

This clone appeared once. V and J are TRBV5-4 and TRBJ1-4; possibly TRBD1 for D (5 bases). The CDR3 has 15 amino acids. CDR1 SGHNT and CDR2 YYREEE come from the germline V gene (reference sequence). Trimming took off 4 bases at V and 5 bases at J, with 15 bases between the two ends. The CDR3, as DNA: TGTGCCAGCAGCCAGAGGCTGGGGGGGAATGAAAAACTGTTTTTT. Amino acids: CASSQRLGGNEKLFF.

There are many counts of this clone. V and J are TRBV7-9 and TRBJ2-1; D gene uncertain. The germline V gene has CDR1 SEHNR and CDR2 FQNEAQ (reference sequence). Trimming took 1 base from V and 4 from J, leaving 5 bases between them. The CDR3 is made up of 13 amino acids. CDR3 bases: TGTGCCAGCAGCTTAGGCGAATACAATGAGCAGTTCTTC. It encodes CASSLGEYNEQFF.